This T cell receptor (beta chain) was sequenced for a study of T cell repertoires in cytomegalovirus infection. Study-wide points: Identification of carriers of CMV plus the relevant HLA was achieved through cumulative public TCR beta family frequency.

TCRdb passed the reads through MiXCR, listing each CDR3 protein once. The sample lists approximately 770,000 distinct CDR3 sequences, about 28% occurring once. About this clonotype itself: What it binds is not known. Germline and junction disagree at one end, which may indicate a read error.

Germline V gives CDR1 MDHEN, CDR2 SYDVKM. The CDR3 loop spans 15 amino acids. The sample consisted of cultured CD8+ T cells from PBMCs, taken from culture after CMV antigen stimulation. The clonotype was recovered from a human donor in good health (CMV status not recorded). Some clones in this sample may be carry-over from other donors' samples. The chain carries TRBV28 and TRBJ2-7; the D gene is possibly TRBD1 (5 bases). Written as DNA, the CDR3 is TGTGCCAACAGTCAACGGACATATTCATCCTACGAGCAGTACTTC. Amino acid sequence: CANSQRTYSSYEQYF.